What follows are 23 T cell receptor beta chains derived from one specimen sequenced in a study of shared clonotypes between healthy human individuals. Repertoires were generated with immunoSEQ multiplex PCR, while TCRdb's copy carries only in-frame clones and drops some. The sample records some 2,000,000 clones, about 94% being singletons. CD8 cells classed as naive were CD45RO-negative and positively selected for CCR7, excluding terminally differentiated effector memory CD45RA+ cells. Source material: naive CD8+ T cells sorted from blood. Receptors originate from a man between 18 and 29 years old in good health.

This sequence joins TRBV6-1 and TRBJ2-7; TRBD1 might be the D (6 bases). The ends were cut back, 0 bases at V and 3 bases at J, with 9 bases in the middle. The CDR3 contains 14 residues. Germline V gene lookup returns CDR1 MNHNS and CDR2 SASEGT. CDR3 DNA: TGTGCCAGCAGTGAAGCGGGGACAAACTACGAGCAGTACTTC. Protein product: CASSEAGTNYEQYF.

The chain combines TRBV6-1 with TRBJ1-1; D remains unclear. V lost 2 bases and J lost 1, with 11 bases in between. Germline V gene data show CDR1 as MNHNS and CDR2 as SASEGT. This CDR3 has 15 residues. The CDR3 loop reads CASSEPRAPNTEAFF. The CDR3 region has the DNA TGTGCCAGCAGTGAACCTCGGGCACCGAACACTGAAGCTTTCTTT.

This sequence joins TRBV7-6 and TRBJ1-2; TRBD1 matches at 7 bases. V shed 5 bases, J shed 5 bases, and the junction held 8 bases outside the gene matches. CDR1 is SGHVS, CDR2 FNYEAQ, per germline. This CDR3 is 14 amino acids long. CDR3 protein: CASSPGQADYGYTF. The CDR3 nucleotides read TGTGCCAGCAGCCCCGGACAGGCGGATTATGGCTACACCTTC.

V gene TRBV7-9 combines with J gene TRBJ2-1; TRBD2 matches at 11 bases. V was clipped by 5 bases and J by 8 bases; unmatched bases: 8. Germline CDR1 reads SEHNR; CDR2 reads FQNEAQ (reference sequence). CDR3 length equals 15 residues. CDR3 residues: CASSPASGRKDEQFF. Here the CDR3 DNA reads TGTGCCAGCAGCCCTGCTAGCGGGAGGAAAGATGAGCAGTTCTTC.

The chain uses TRBV28 and TRBJ1-2; D unclear. The CDR3 totals 16 residues. V was pared by 1 base and J by 1 base, with 13 bases between. Germline CDR1 reads MDHEN; CDR2 reads SYDVKM. In DNA form, the CDR3 reads TGTGCCAGCAGTTTATCTTTCCAGGAGCATAACTATGGCTACACCTTC. This codes for CASSLSFQEHNYGYTF.

The chain carries TRBV30 and TRBJ2-3, with 12 nucleotides matching TRBD2. After removal of 1 base from V and 3 bases from J, the junction contained 8 bases not matched to a gene. Germline CDR1 is GTSNPN and CDR2 is SVGIG (reference sequence). The CDR3 runs to 17 residues. CDR3 nucleotide sequence: TGTGCCTGGAGTGGACTAGCGGGGGCTGTAAGTACAGATACGCAGTATTTT. Translating it yields CAWSGLAGAVSTDTQYF.

A note on this clone: In the same sample, other DNA sequences code for this CDR3. This chain uses TRBV28 with TRBJ1-3; D unresolved. Per the germline V gene, CDR1 is MDHEN and CDR2 is SYDVKM. The CDR3 is 14 residues long. The germline V and J ends were trimmed by 3 bases and 1 base, with 7 bases remaining between them. CDR3 residues: CASSFGGSGNTIYF. The DNA of the CDR3 is TGTGCCAGCAGTTTCGGTGGATCTGGAAACACCATATATTTT.

CDR3 region: CASAATGGETQYF. The CDR3 DNA sequence: TGTGCCAGCGCTGCCACAGGGGGGGAGACCCAGTACTTC. The V gene is TRBV25-1, the J gene TRBJ2-5; TRBD1 matches at 8 bases. This CDR3 comprises 13 residues. V lost 8 bases and J lost 5; bases outside the gene matches: 7. Germline CDR1 and CDR2: MGHDK and SYGVNS. Complete variable domain (other parts from reference TRBV25-1 and TRBJ2-5): EADIYQTPRYLVIGTGKKITLECSQTMGHDKMYWYQQDPGMELHLIHYSYGVNSTEKGDLSSESTVSRIRTEHFPLTLESARPSHTSQYLCASAATGGETQYFGPGTRLLVL.

The rearrangement joins TRBV5-1 to TRBJ1-1; perhaps TRBD1 as D (5 bases). The CDR3 is 18 residues long. Deletions cut 0 bases from V and 1 base from J, with 19 bases between. Per the germline V gene, CDR1 is SGHRS and CDR2 is YFSETQ. The CDR3 coding sequence is TGCGCCAGCAGCTTGGCCCCGGGAGGGACGGTGGGGAACACTGAAGCTTTCTTT. Its protein product is CASSLAPGGTVGNTEAFF.

This chain links TRBV6-5 with TRBJ1-6, with 7 bases identical to TRBD1. From germline, CDR1 is MNHEY and CDR2 SVGAGI. The V segment lost 0 bases and the J segment 4 bases; nucleotides outside the gene matches: 0. This CDR3 has 15 residues. CDR3 loop: CASSYSGQYNSPLHF. As DNA, the CDR3 is TGTGCCAGCAGTTACTCGGGACAGTATAATTCACCCCTCCACTTT.

This chain links TRBV28 with TRBJ1-1; D is undetermined. CDR3 size: 15 residues. The germline V gene has CDR1 MDHEN and CDR2 SYDVKM. The germline V and J ends were trimmed by 2 bases and 0 bases, with 10 bases remaining between them. CDR3 bases: TGTGCCAGCAGTTTAGGAGTCCAGTTGAACACTGAAGCTTTCTTT. Translated: CASSLGVQLNTEAFF. The full variable domain, rest sourced from reference TRBV28 and TRBJ1-1, is DVKVTQSSRYLVKRTGEKVFLECVQDMDHENMFWYRQDPGLGLRLIYFSYDVKMKEKGDIPEGYSVSREKKERFSLILESASTNQTSMYLCASSLGVQLNTEAFFGQGTRLTVV.

This chain uses TRBV7-2 with TRBJ2-1; a possible D gene is TRBD2 (5 bases). Germline loops: CDR1 SGHTA, CDR2 FQGNSA. This CDR3 has 11 amino acids. Trimming took 10 bases from V and 8 from J, leaving 12 bases between them. This CDR3 is CAILLGDEQFF. CDR3 DNA sequence: TGTGCCATCCTCCTCGGGGATGAGCAGTTCTTC. The whole variable domain, remainder taken from reference TRBV7-2 and TRBJ2-1, is GAGVSQSPSNKVTEKGKDVELRCDPISGHTALYWYRQSLGQGLEFLIYFQGNSAPDKSGLPSDRFSAERTGGSVSTLTIQRTQQEDSAVYLCAILLGDEQFFGPGTRLTVL.

The V and J genes are TRBV11-2 and TRBJ2-1; 9 bases are a match to TRBD1. This CDR3 is 15 amino acids long. After removal of 2 bases from V and 8 bases from J, the junction contained 7 bases not matched to a gene. Germline CDR1 and CDR2: SGHAT and FQNNGV. The CDR3 protein is CASSLSTGGGHEQFF. The CDR3, as DNA: TGTGCCAGCAGCTTAAGCACAGGGGGCGGGCATGAGCAGTTCTTC. The full variable domain, rest sourced from reference TRBV11-2 and TRBJ2-1, is EAGVAQSPRYKIIEKRQSVAFWCNPISGHATLYWYQQILGQGPKLLIQFQNNGVVDDSQLPKDRFSAERLKGVDSTLKIQPAKLEDSAVYLCASSLSTGGGHEQFFGPGTRLTVL.

This chain joins TRBV7-9 and TRBJ2-1, with D unclear. Germline values: CDR1 SEHNR, CDR2 FQNEAQ (reference sequence). This CDR3 region has 14 residues. V lost 9 bases and J 5 bases, leaving 17 bases between the germline ends. CDR3 region: CASNPPSPHNEQFF. CDR3 nucleotides: TGTGCCAGTAATCCCCCCTCTCCACACAATGAGCAGTTCTTC.

The rearrangement links TRBV7-8 to TRBJ2-1; a possible D gene is TRBD2 (6 bases). V lost 4 bases and J lost 0, with 16 bases in between. The germline V gene encodes CDR1 SGHVS and CDR2 FQNEAQ. The CDR3 length is 17 residues. The CDR3 region is CASSSPGDESSYNEQFF. For the CDR3, the DNA is TGTGCCAGCAGCTCCCCGGGAGATGAGAGCTCCTACAATGAGCAGTTCTTC.

This clone was found once. V and J are TRBV13 and TRBJ2-5, with D possibly being TRBD1 or TRBD2 (5 bases each). The CDR3 contains 17 residues. The ends were cut back, 0 bases at V and 2 bases at J, with 16 bases in the middle. Per the germline V gene, CDR1 is PRHDT and CDR2 is FYEKMQ (reference sequence). CDR3 protein: CASSLGFQGPRQETQYF. CDR3 in DNA: TGTGCCAGCAGCTTAGGCTTCCAGGGACCACGGCAAGAGACCCAGTACTTC.

The rearrangement links TRBV7-9 to TRBJ2-1, with TRBD2 matching over 7 bases. CDR1 is SEHNR and CDR2 is FQNEAQ in the germline V gene (reference sequence). The CDR3 sequence is 16 residues long. The junction had 14 bases not matched to a gene; V was cut back by 4 bases and J by 8 bases. The CDR3, as DNA: TGTGCCAGCAGCTCCTGGAGGGAGGGCCAAGGTCATGAGCAGTTCTTC. This sequence encodes CASSSWREGQGHEQFF.

The rearrangement uses TRBV6-5 and TRBJ2-7; D is possibly TRBD1 or TRBD2 (7 bases each). The CDR3 totals 16 residues. Germline V gene sequence: CDR1 MNHEY, CDR2 SVGAGI. V lost 0 bases and J lost 0, with 12 bases in between. In DNA form, the CDR3 reads TGTGCCAGCAGTTACTCTGGCAGGGGGGGCTCCTACGAGCAGTACTTC. Amino acid sequence: CASSYSGRGGSYEQYF.

The genes are TRBV5-1 and TRBJ1-1; TRBD1 is a possible D gene (5 bases). Germline V gene lookup returns CDR1 SGHRS and CDR2 YFSETQ. The CDR3 is made up of 13 amino acids. V dropped 2 bases and J dropped 6 bases, with 11 bases sitting between them. Written as DNA, the CDR3 is TGCGCCAGCAGCTTTACAGGTTCCCCTGAAGCTTTCTTT. It encodes CASSFTGSPEAFF.

This chain joins TRBV4-3 and TRBJ2-1; D unresolved. Per the germline V gene, CDR1 is LGHNA and CDR2 is YSLEER. The CDR3 loop spans 18 amino acids. V lost 0 bases, J lost 0 bases, and 15 bases lay in between. In nucleotides, the CDR3 is TGCGCCAGCAGCCAAGAATGGCAGGAAAGCTTCTCCTACAATGAGCAGTTCTTC. Protein: CASSQEWQESFSYNEQFF.

This clone showed up just once. The germline gene is not matched at one end of the junction; a read error may be the cause. This chain uses TRBV10-3 with TRBJ2-3; the match to TRBD2 covers 8 bases. Germline CDR1 is ENHRY and CDR2 is SYGVKD. The CDR3 consists of 15 residues. CDR3 bases: TGTGCCGTTACCCCCGGGGGGGTTAGCACAGATGCGCAGTATTTT. Translation gives CAVTPGGVSTDAQYF.

This clone has a single count. The rearrangement joins TRBV7-9 to TRBJ2-3, with D maybe TRBD2 (5 bases). This CDR3 is 18 amino acids long. Trimming took 1 base from V and 4 from J, leaving 21 bases between them. Germline values: CDR1 SEHNR, CDR2 FQNEAQ (reference sequence). Written as DNA, the CDR3 is TGTGCCAGCAGCTTAGTACCGGGGATAACAACTAACGCAGATACGCAGTATTTT. Translation: CASSLVPGITTNADTQYF.

The chain recombines TRBV5-4 with TRBJ1-4; D unclear. Trimming shortened V by 4 bases and J by 5 bases, and 12 bases separated the two germline ends. The CDR3 spans 14 residues. Per the germline V gene, CDR1 is SGHNT and CDR2 is YYREEE (reference sequence). CDR3 bases: TGTGCCAGCAGCACGGCCCCCCTCAATGAAAAACTGTTTTTT. This encodes CASSTAPLNEKLFF.